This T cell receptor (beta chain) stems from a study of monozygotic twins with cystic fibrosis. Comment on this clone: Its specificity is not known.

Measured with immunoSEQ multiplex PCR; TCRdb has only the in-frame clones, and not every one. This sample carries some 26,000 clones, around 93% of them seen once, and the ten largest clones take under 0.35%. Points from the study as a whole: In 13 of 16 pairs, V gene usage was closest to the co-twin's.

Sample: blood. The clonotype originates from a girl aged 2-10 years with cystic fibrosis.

The CDR3 loop is CASTRGSGKSYNEQFF. CDR3 nucleotides: TGTGCCAGCACGCGAGGTTCGGGGAAGTCCTACAATGAGCAGTTCTTC. This chain links TRBV7-9 with TRBJ2-1; the D gene is possibly TRBD2 (5 bases). With 7 bases removed from V and 1 base from J, the gap between germline ends came to 17 bases. Germline V CDR1 and CDR2: SEHNR, FQNEAQ (reference sequence). The CDR3 length is 16 residues.